The subject of this entry is one TCR beta chain. No antigen is known for it. This CDR3 spans 15 amino acids. The germline V gene has CDR1 MGHRA and CDR2 YSYEKL. The V segment lost 2 bases and the J segment 7 bases; nucleotides outside the gene matches: 7. This sample is drawn from a study of shared clonotypes between healthy human individuals. In replicate PCRs of sorted subsets, about 220 ng DNA, approximately 30,000 T cell genomes, was used. Sequencing used immunoSEQ multiplex PCR; TCRdb keeps in-frame clones, though not all of them. The sample holds millions of clones; less than 95% are singletons and the top ten take roughly 1%. CD45RO-negative cells were positively selected for CCR7, leaving out terminally differentiated effector memory CD45RA+ cells. Notes on the study in general: Generally, naive subsets (rather than memory subsets) showed larger estimated richness.

This sequence joins TRBV4-1 and TRBJ1-1, with TRBD1 matching 10 bases. This clonotype was sampled from a man between 18 and 29 years old in good health. Sequencing input: naive CD8+ T cells sorted from blood. CDR3 nucleotide sequence: TGCGCCAGCAGCCAAAGGACAGGGGGGACCGATGAAGCTTTCTTT. Its protein product is CASSQRTGGTDEAFF.